Given below is one TCR beta chain in context. These data originate in a study of control samples from healthy donors and cancer patients. The CDR3 has 13 residues. Between the trimmed V and J ends, which lost 3 bases and 0 bases, there was a span of 8 bases. Germline lookup yields CDR1 DFQATT and CDR2 SNEGSKA (reference sequence). This table comes from immunoSEQ multiplex PCR, and its TCRdb copy is limited to in-frame clones, with some not included. The sample consists of 120,000 or so clones, approximately 92% of them appearing once. This TCR came from a man older than 75 with head and neck cancer. This rearrangement joins TRBV20-1 to TRBJ1-1, with D hard to call. The sample consisted of PBMCs. The CDR3 loop reads CSASSQLNTEAFF. CDR3 bases: TGCAGTGCTAGTAGTCAGTTGAACACTGAAGCTTTCTTT.